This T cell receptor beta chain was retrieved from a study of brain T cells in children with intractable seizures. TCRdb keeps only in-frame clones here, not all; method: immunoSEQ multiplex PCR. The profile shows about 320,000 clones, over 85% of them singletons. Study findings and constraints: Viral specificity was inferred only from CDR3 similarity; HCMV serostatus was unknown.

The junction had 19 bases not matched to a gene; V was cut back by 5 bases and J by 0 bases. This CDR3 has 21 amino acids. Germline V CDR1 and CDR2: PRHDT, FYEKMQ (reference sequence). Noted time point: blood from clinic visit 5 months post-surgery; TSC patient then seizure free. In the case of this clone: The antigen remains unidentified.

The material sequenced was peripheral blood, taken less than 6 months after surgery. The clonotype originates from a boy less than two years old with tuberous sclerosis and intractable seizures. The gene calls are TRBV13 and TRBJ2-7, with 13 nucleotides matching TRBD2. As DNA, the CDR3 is TGTGCCAGCAGCCCGATCCACCCCTTACTAGCGGGAGGGTTAAGCTCCTACGAGCAGTACTTC. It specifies CASSPIHPLLAGGLSSYEQYF.